The clone carrying this T cell receptor beta chain was seen only a few times. cDNA synthesis used the whole RNA isolate, giving expressed TCRB sequences. Libraries were prepared by immunoSEQ multiplex PCR; TCRdb keeps only in-frame clonotypes and omits some of them. The data contain some 100,000 clones, almost 40% of them singletons. Germline assignment: CDR1 KGHSH and CDR2 LQKENI. Deletions cut 0 bases from V and 4 bases from J, with 9 bases between. The CDR3 sequence is 14 residues long. The data originate from a study of beta chain features in type 1 diabetes. The sequenced sample was stem cell memory CD4+ T cells from blood. This sequence joins TRBV18 and TRBJ1-2, with D possibly being TRBD1 (5 bases). This receptor was taken from a woman aged 18-29 years in good health. The CDR3 sequence is CASSPPSQGYGYTF. CDR3 bases: TGTGCCAGCTCACCACCTTCGCAGGGCTATGGCTACACCTTC.